This TCR beta chain was sequenced in a study of memory CD4+ T cells and cytomegalovirus serostatus. This clone was seen a single time. One end of the junction does not line up with germline, which may come from a read error. This table comes from immunoSEQ multiplex PCR, and its TCRdb copy is limited to in-frame clones, with some not included. The table lists 35,000 to 50,000 clones, roughly 83% of them singletons, with more than 0.95% in the top ten. The germline V gene has CDR1 SSHAT and CDR2 FNYEAQ (reference sequence). The CDR3 sequence is 15 residues long. Single viable CD3+CD4+CD8-CD45RO+ cells were sorted as the memory CD4+ T cells. CD4+ T cells were isolated by positive magnetic selection.

The source of this sequence is an adult in good health and CMV-seronegative. V usage is TRBV7-7 and J usage is TRBJ2-2; 7 bases map to TRBD1. The sample consisted of memory CD4+ T cells from blood. CDR3 protein: CASSLGTANTGELFF. The DNA of the CDR3 is TGTGCTAGCAGCTTAGGGACAGCGAACACCGGGGAGCTGTTTTTT.